What follows is one T cell receptor (beta chain) and its context. The antigen is unknown. This sample was included in a study of cytotoxic CD8 clonotypes in ibrutinib-treated CLL. On the study more broadly: By median around 70 months, 12 had progressed and around 14 stayed remitted; responses had been 2 complete and about 25 partial.

The CDR3 runs 17 residues. V trimming: 4 bases; J trimming: 0 bases; junction bases outside the gene matches: 10. Germline V lookup: CDR1 SGHRS, CDR2 YFSETQ. This table comes from immunoSEQ multiplex PCR, and its TCRdb copy is limited to in-frame clones, with some not included. Of around 310,000 clones in the sample, about 77% are singletons; the top ten hold under 8.5%. Overall study results and limits: Public clonotypes (which were uncommon) either contracted or remained stable on treatment.

V usage is TRBV5-1 and J usage is TRBJ2-1; 7 bases match TRBD1. This sample comprised PBMCs, obtained before ibrutinib treatment. The receptor was derived from a human donor with chronic lymphocytic leukemia. The CDR3: CASSDGTAISSYNEQFF. In DNA form, the CDR3 reads TGCGCCAGCAGCGACGGGACAGCGATAAGCTCCTACAATGAGCAGTTCTTC.